This T cell receptor beta chain comes out of a study of blood T cell repertoires in COVID-19. Study summary: The United States, Italy and Spain were the sources of the acute and convalescent COVID-19 samples.

The CDR3 has 13 amino acids. Trimming cost V 6 bases and J 0 bases, with 8 bases left between them. From germline, CDR1 is WSHSY and CDR2 SAAADI. Per the study methods: Reference gene primer amplification in the assay estimated nucleated cell counts. Using immunoSEQ multiplex PCR, the repertoire was profiled, and TCRdb retains in-frame clones only, with some absent. The V and J calls and the clone size are those of that table, but D and trimming were determined from the DNA. This repertoire shows roughly 70,000 clones, about 86% found once; its top ten account for about 4.3%. Sequencing input: peripheral blood. The rearrangement joins TRBV10-2 to TRBJ1-2; TRBD1 might be the D (6 bases). This TCR derives from a woman aged 60-70 years with acute or convalescent COVID-19. As DNA, the CDR3 is TGCGCCAGCAGGGACAGTGCTAACTATGGCTACACCTTC. As protein: CASRDSANYGYTF.